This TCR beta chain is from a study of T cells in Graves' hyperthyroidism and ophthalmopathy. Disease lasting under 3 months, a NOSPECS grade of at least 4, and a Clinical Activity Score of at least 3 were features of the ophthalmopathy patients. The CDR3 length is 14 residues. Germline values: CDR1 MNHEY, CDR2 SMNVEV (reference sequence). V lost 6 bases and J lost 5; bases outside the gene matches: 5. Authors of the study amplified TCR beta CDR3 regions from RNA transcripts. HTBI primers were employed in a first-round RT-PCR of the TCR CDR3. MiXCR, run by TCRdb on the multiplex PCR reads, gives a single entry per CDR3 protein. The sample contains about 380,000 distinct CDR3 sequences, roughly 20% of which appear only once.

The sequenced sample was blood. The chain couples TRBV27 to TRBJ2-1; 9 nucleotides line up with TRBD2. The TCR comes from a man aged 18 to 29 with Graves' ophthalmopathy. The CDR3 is CASSLGLANNEQFF. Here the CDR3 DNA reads TGTGCCAGCAGCTTGGGACTAGCCAACAATGAGCAGTTCTTC.